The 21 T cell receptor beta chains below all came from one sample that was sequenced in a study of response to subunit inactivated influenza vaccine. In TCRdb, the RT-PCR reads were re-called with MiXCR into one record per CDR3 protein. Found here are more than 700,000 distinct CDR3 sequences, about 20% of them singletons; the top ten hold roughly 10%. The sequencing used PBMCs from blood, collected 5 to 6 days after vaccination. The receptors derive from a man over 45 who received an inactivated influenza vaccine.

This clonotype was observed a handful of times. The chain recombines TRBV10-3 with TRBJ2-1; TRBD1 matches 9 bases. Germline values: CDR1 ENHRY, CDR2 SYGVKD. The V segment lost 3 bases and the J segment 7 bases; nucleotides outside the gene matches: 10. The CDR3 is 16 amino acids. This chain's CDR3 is CAISEGTGRRVNEQFF. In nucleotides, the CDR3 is TGTGCCATCAGTGAAGGGACAGGGAGGAGGGTGAATGAGCAGTTCTTC.

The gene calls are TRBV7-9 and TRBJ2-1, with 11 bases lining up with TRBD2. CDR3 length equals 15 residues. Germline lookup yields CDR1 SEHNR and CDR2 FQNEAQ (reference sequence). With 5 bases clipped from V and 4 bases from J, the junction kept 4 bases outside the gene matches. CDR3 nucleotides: TGTGCCAGCAGCCCGACTAGCGGGGAATACAATGAGCAGTTCTTC. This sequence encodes CASSPTSGEYNEQFF.

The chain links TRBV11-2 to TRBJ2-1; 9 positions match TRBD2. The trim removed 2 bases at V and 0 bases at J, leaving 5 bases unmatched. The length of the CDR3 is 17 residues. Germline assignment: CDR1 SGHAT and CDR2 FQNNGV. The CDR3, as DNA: TGTGCCAGCAGCTTATCGACGACTAGCGGCTCCTACAATGAGCAGTTCTTC. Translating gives CASSLSTTSGSYNEQFF.

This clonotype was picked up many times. This CDR3 reads CASSLDGQGLRETQYF. DNA of the CDR3: TGTGCCAGCAGCTTAGATGGACAGGGCCTTAGGGAGACCCAGTACTTC. V usage is TRBV7-2 and J usage is TRBJ2-5, with 8 bases matching TRBD1. This CDR3 is built from 16 residues. V dropped 1 base and J dropped 5; count of bases not matched to a gene: 9. CDR1 and CDR2 (germline): SGHTA, FQGNSA. The entire variable domain, with the rest obtained from reference TRBV7-2 and TRBJ2-5, is as follows: GAGVSQSPSNKVTEKGKDVELRCDPISGHTALYWYRQSLGQGLEFLIYFQGNSAPDKSGLPSDRFSAERTGGSVSTLTIQRTQQEDSAVYLCASSLDGQGLRETQYFGPGTRLLVL.

CDR3 DNA sequence: TGTGCCAGCAGTGACTTTCACACCGGGGAGCTGTTTTTT. It is translated as CASSDFHTGELFF. The V gene is TRBV6-4, the J gene TRBJ2-2, with unresolved D. The germline V and J ends were trimmed by 1 base and 3 bases, with 3 bases remaining between them. The CDR3 extends over 13 amino acids. Germline V gene lookup returns CDR1 MRHNA and CDR2 SNTAGT.

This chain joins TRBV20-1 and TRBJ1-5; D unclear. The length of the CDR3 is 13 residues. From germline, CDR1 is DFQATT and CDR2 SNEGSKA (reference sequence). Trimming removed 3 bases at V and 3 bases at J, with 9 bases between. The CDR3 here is CSARGEINQPQHF. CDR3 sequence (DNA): TGCAGTGCTAGGGGAGAAATCAATCAGCCCCAGCATTTT.

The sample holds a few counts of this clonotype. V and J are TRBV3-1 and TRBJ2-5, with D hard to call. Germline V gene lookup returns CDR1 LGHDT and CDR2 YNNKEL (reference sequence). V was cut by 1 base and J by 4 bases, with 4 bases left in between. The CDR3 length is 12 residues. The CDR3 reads CASSQGAETQYF. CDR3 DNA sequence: TGTGCCAGCAGCCAAGGAGCAGAGACCCAGTACTTC.

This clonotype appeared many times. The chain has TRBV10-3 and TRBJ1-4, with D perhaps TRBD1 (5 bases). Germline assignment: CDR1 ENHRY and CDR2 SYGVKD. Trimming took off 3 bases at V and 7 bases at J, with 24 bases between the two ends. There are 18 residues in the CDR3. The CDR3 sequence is CAISDVYDYQGDVEKLFF. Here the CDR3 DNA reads TGTGCCATCAGTGACGTTTATGACTACCAGGGAGACGTTGAAAAACTGTTTTTT.

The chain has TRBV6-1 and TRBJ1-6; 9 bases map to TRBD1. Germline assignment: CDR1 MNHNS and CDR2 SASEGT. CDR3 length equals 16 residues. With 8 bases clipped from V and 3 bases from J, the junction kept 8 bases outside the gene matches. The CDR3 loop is CASGKQGANYNSPLHF. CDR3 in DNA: TGTGCCAGCGGCAAACAGGGGGCGAACTATAATTCACCCCTCCACTTT.

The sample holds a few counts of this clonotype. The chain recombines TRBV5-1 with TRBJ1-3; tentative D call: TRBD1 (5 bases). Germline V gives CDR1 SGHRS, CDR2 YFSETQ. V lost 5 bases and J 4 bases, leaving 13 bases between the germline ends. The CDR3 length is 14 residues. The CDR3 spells CASSPERDGNTIYF. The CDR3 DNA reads TGCGCCAGCAGTCCTGAGCGGGACGGAAACACCATATATTTT.

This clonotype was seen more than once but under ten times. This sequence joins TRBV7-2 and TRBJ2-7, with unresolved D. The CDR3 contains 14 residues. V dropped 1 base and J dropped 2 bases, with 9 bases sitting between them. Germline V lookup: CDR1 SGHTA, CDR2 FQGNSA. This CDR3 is CASSLEIPPYEQYF. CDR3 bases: TGTGCCAGCAGCTTAGAGATTCCCCCCTACGAGCAGTACTTC.

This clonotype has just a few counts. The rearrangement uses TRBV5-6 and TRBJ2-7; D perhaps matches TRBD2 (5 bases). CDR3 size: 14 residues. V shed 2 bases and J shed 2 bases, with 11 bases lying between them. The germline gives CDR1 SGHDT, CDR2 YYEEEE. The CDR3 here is CASSLLSGTYEQYF. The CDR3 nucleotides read TGTGCCAGCAGCTTACTTTCCGGGACCTACGAGCAGTACTTC.

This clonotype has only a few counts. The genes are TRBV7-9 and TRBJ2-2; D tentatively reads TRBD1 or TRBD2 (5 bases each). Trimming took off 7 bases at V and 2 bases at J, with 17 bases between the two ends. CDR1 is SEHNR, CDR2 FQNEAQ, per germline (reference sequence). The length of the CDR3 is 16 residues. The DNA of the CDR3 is TGTGCCAGCAAGACTTCCGGGACGGCCAACACCGGGGAGCTGTTTTTT. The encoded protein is CASKTSGTANTGELFF.

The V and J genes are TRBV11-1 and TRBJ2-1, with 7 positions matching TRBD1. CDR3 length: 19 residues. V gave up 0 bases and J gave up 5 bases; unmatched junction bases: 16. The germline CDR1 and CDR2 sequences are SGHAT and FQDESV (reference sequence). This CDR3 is CASSLAVFSSGQRHNEQFF. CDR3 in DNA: TGTGCCAGCAGCTTAGCGGTCTTTTCTTCGGGACAGCGCCACAATGAGCAGTTCTTC.

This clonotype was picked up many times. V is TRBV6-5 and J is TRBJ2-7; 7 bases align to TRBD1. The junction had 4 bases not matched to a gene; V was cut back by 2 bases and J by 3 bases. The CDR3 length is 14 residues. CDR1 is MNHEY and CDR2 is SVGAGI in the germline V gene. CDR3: CASSYRPGGYEQYF. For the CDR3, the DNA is TGTGCCAGCAGTTACCGCCCAGGGGGCTACGAGCAGTACTTC.

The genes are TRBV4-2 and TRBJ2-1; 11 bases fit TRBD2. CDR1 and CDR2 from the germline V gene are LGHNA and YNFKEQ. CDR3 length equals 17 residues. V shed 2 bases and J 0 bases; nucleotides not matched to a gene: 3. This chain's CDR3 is CASSQTSGRVSYNEQFF. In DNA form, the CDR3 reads TGTGCCAGCAGCCAAACTAGCGGGAGAGTCTCCTACAATGAGCAGTTCTTC.

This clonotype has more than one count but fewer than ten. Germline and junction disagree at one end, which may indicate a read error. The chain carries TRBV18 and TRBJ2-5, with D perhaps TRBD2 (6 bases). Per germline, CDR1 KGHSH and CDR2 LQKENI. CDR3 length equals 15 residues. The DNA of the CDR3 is TGTGCCAGCTCAACACCTAGCCGGGGGCAAGAGACCCAGTACTTC. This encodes CASSTPSRGQETQYF. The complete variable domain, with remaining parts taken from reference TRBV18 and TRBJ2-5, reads NAGVMQNPRHLVRRRGQEARLRCSPMKGHSHVYWYRQLPEEGLKFMVYLQKENIIDESGMPKERFSAEFPKEGPSILRIQQVVRGDSAAYFCASSTPSRGQETQYFGPGTRLLVL.

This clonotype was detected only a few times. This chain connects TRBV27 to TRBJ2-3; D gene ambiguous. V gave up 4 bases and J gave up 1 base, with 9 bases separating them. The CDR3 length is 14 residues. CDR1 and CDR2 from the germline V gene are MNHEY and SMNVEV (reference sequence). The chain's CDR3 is CASSSITGTDTQYF. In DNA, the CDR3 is TGTGCCAGCAGTTCTATTACTGGCACAGATACGCAGTATTTT.

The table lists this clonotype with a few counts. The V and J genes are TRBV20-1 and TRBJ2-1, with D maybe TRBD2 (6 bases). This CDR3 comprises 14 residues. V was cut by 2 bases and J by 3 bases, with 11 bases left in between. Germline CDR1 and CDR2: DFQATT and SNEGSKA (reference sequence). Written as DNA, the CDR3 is TGCAGTGCTAGACCCCTAGCGAGCTACAATGAGCAGTTCTTC. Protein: CSARPLASYNEQFF.

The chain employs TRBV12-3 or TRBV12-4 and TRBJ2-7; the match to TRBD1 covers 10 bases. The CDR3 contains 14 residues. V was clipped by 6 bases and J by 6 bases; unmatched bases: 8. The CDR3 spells CASRRGQGWGEQYF. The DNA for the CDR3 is TGTGCCAGCAGGCGGGGACAGGGGTGGGGCGAGCAGTACTTC.

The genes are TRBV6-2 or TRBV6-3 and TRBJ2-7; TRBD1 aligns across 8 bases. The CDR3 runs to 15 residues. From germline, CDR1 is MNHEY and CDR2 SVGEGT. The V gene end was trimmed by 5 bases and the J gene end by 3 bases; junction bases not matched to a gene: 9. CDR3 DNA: TGTGCCAGCAGTCTGGACAGGGATCGGGTCTACGAGCAGTACTTC. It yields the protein CASSLDRDRVYEQYF.